A single sample is the source of the 15 T cell receptor beta chains below, sequenced in a study of cytomegalovirus exposure and HLA in healthy donors. 60 Vbeta and 13 Jbeta primers were used in PCR. The assay was immunoSEQ multiplex PCR, and TCRdb's table has in-frame clones only and misses some. The sample features about 50,000 clones, with 9.5% to 15% in its top ten. The sample comprised PBMCs. These receptors came from a man aged 18 to 35 in good health and CMV-seropositive.

V is TRBV7-9 and J is TRBJ2-7; tentatively, D is TRBD2 (5 bases). The V and J ends lost 1 base and 9 bases respectively, with 19 bases between them. This CDR3 has 15 residues. Looked up from germline, CDR1 is SEHNR and CDR2 is FQNEAQ (reference sequence). Here the CDR3 reads CASSLGLSSSHGQYF. The DNA of the CDR3 is TGTGCCAGCAGCTTAGGTCTCTCTAGCTCCCACGGGCAGTACTTC.

The rearrangement uses TRBV27 and TRBJ1-1, with D unresolved. The CDR3 spans 14 residues. V shed 0 bases and J shed 8 bases, with 13 bases lying between them. Germline lookup yields CDR1 MNHEY and CDR2 SMNVEV (reference sequence). The CDR3 here is CASSLSAAVGEAFF. The CDR3, as DNA: TGTGCCAGCAGTTTATCGGCGGCAGTCGGGGAAGCTTTCTTT.

The genes are TRBV4-1 and TRBJ2-1; TRBD2 agrees at 10 bases. The CDR3 is 17 amino acids. J was trimmed by 8 bases and V by 8 bases; bases with no gene match: 18. Per germline, CDR1 MGHRA and CDR2 YSYEKL. The CDR3 sequence: CASGLLSGRAGGDEQFF. The CDR3 DNA reads TGCGCCAGCGGCCTCTTGAGCGGGAGGGCCGGGGGTGATGAGCAGTTCTTC.

The chain has TRBV15 and TRBJ1-5, with 9 bases that match TRBD1. J gave up 6 bases and V 1 base, and 7 bases lay outside the gene matches. The CDR3 runs 16 residues. In germline, CDR1 is LNHNV, CDR2 YYDKDF (reference sequence). CDR3 in amino acids: CATSRGGQGGGQPQHF. The DNA of the CDR3 is TGTGCCACCAGCAGAGGGGGACAGGGAGGTGGTCAGCCCCAGCATTTT.

V is TRBV19 and J is TRBJ2-1, with a possible D match to TRBD2 (6 bases). V shed 10 bases and J shed 2 bases, with 15 bases lying between them. The CDR3 totals 14 residues. CDR1 LNHDA and CDR2 SQIVND come from the germline V gene (reference sequence). CDR3 DNA: TGTGCCACCTCACCCAGGAGGGCCTACAATGAGCAGTTCTTC. Protein product: CATSPRRAYNEQFF. The full variable domain, with the rest looked up from reference TRBV19 and TRBJ2-1, is DGGITQSPKYLFRKEGQNVTLSCEQNLNHDAMYWYRQDPGQGLRLIYYSQIVNDFQKGDIAEGYSVSREKKESFPLTVTSAQKNPTAFYLCATSPRRAYNEQFFGPGTRLTVL.

V is TRBV6-5 and J is TRBJ2-1; 7 nucleotides match TRBD2. The ends lost 5 bases at V and 1 base at J; junction bases unmatched: 5. This CDR3 spans 15 amino acids. The germline V gene has CDR1 MNHEY and CDR2 SVGAGI. CDR3 in DNA: TGTGCCAGCAGTAGAGCGGGGATATCCTACAATGAGCAGTTCTTC. It encodes CASSRAGISYNEQFF.

This chain links TRBV11-3 with TRBJ1-2; possible D gene TRBD1, 5 bases. CDR1 is SGHNT and CDR2 is YENEEA in the germline V gene. V lost 3 bases and J 3 bases, leaving 17 bases between the germline ends. This CDR3 contains 16 residues. CDR3 sequence (DNA): TGTGCCAGCAGCTTTTCCGGGAGCCGGGGGGACTATGGCTACACCTTC. It encodes CASSFSGSRGDYGYTF.

CDR3 protein: CASSPTRSGRASGPQETQYF. The CDR3 DNA follows: TGTGCCAGCTCACCGACCAGGAGCGGGAGGGCCAGCGGGCCCCAAGAGACCCAGTACTTC. This rearrangement joins TRBV18 to TRBJ2-5; 10 nucleotides line up with TRBD2. Unmatched junction bases numbered 17, after V lost 3 bases and J lost 1 base. Germline CDR1 reads KGHSH; CDR2 reads LQKENI. The CDR3 covers 20 residues. The full variable domain, in which reference TRBV18 and TRBJ2-5 provide the parts outside the CDR3, is NAGVMQNPRHLVRRRGQEARLRCSPMKGHSHVYWYRQLPEEGLKFMVYLQKENIIDESGMPKERFSAEFPKEGPSILRIQQVVRGDSAAYFCASSPTRSGRASGPQETQYFGPGTRLLVL.

The CDR3 DNA reads TGTGCCAGCAGCTACAGGACAGGTCTACCTGAAGCTTTCTTT. As protein: CASSYRTGLPEAFF. This chain uses TRBV7-8 with TRBJ1-1, with 7 nucleotides matching TRBD1. Losses at the gene ends were 4 bases for V and 6 bases for J; bases not matched to a gene: 8. Germline V gene data show CDR1 as SGHVS and CDR2 as FQNEAQ. The CDR3 extends over 14 amino acids.

The chain employs TRBV11-3 and TRBJ1-4; 7 positions match TRBD1. Losses at the gene ends were 5 bases for V and 8 bases for J; bases not matched to a gene: 8. In germline, CDR1 is SGHNT, CDR2 YENEEA. CDR3 length equals 14 residues. As DNA, the CDR3 is TGTGCCAGCAGCCCGCCAGGGGGGCGCGAAAAACTGTTTTTT. Translation gives CASSPPGGREKLFF.

This rearrangement joins TRBV2 to TRBJ2-6, with a weak D call TRBD1 (5 bases). The V gene lost 6 bases and the J gene lost 2 bases, with 11 bases spanning the gap. The germline V gene has CDR1 SNHLY and CDR2 FYNNEI. CDR3 length: 15 amino acids. The CDR3 sequence is CASRPWGTGANVLTF. CDR3 bases: TGTGCCAGCAGACCTTGGGGCACTGGGGCCAACGTCCTGACTTTC.

The chain has TRBV10-1 and TRBJ2-5, with D maybe TRBD2 (5 bases). Trimming left V 4 bases short and J 9 bases short, with 12 bases between. CDR3 size: 12 residues. In germline, CDR1 is WNHNN, CDR2 SYGVQD (reference sequence). The CDR3 sequence: CASSGATGAQYF. The CDR3 nucleotides read TGCGCCAGCAGTGGGGCTACCGGGGCCCAGTACTTC.

The chain links TRBV2 to TRBJ1-1; perhaps TRBD1 as D (5 bases). The V end lost 2 bases, the J end lost 4 bases, and 14 bases lay between the germline ends. Germline loops: CDR1 SNHLY, CDR2 FYNNEI. This CDR3 has 15 residues. CDR3 sequence reads: CASSEIGVVGTEAFF. The CDR3 DNA reads TGTGCCAGCAGTGAAATAGGGGTTGTCGGCACTGAAGCTTTCTTT. Full variable domain (outside the CDR3, taken from reference TRBV2 and TRBJ1-1): EPEVTQTPSHQVTQMGQEVILRCVPISNHLYFYWYRQILGQKVEFLVSFYNNEISEKSEIFDDQFSVERPDGSNFTLKIRSTKLEDSAMYFCASSEIGVVGTEAFFGQGTRLTVV.

The J gene is TRBJ2-5, the V gene TRBV9, with D tentatively TRBD2 (6 bases). CDR1 SGDLS and CDR2 YYNGEE come from the germline V gene. V dropped 3 bases and J dropped 0 bases, with 12 bases sitting between them. The CDR3 is 15 amino acids. The CDR3 loop is CASSGRDSYQETQYF. The DNA for the CDR3 is TGTGCCAGCAGCGGCCGGGACTCGTACCAAGAGACCCAGTACTTC.

J is TRBJ2-5 and V is TRBV11-2; 7 positions match TRBD1. The CDR3 has 16 amino acids. The junction had 10 bases not matched to a gene; V was cut back by 6 bases and J by 0 bases. Germline CDR1 and CDR2: SGHAT and FQNNGV. The CDR3 DNA sequence: TGTGCCAGCAGTTTCGAGAGGGACAGCTACCAAGAGACCCAGTACTTC. Its translation: CASSFERDSYQETQYF. The entire variable domain, with the rest obtained from reference TRBV11-2 and TRBJ2-5, is as follows: EAGVAQSPRYKIIEKRQSVAFWCNPISGHATLYWYQQILGQGPKLLIQFQNNGVVDDSQLPKDRFSAERLKGVDSTLKIQPAKLEDSAVYLCASSFERDSYQETQYFGPGTRLLVL.